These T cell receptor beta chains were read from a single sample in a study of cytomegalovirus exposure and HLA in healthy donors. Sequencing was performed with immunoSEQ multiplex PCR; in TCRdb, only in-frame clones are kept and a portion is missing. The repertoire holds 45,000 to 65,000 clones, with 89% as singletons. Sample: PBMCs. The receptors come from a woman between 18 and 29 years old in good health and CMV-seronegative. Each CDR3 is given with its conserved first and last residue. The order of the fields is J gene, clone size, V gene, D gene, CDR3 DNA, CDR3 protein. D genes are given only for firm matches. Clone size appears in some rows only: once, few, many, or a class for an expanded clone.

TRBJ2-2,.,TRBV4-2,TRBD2,TGTGCCAGCAGCCAAGCGGGATGGCGGGGGGGTGGCACCGGGGAGCTGTTTTTT,CASSQAGWRGGGTGELFF
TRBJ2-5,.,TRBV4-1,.,TGCGCCAGCAGCCAAGAGATGGTTGGGGTTTACGGGGGGCAACAAGAGACCCAGTACTTC,CASSQEMVGVYGGQQETQYF
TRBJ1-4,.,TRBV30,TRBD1,TGTGCCTCTAGGCCCGGAACAGGGGGCAAAAAACTGTTTTTT,CASRPGTGGKKLFF
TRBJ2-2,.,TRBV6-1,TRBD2,TGTGCCAGCAGTGACCTAGCGGGGGCGAACACCGGGGAGCTGTTTTTT,CASSDLAGANTGELFF
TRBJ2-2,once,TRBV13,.,TGTGCCAGCAGCTTAATTCGCGTTTACCCGGACAGAGATTTTACCGGGGAGCTGTTTTTT,CASSLIRVYPDRDFTGELFF
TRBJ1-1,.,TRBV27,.,TGTGCCAGCAGTGCCCAGTATGGGAGGGCTGAAGCTTTCTTT,CASSAQYGRAEAFF
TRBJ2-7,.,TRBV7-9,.,TGTGCCAGCAGCCCAGCATGGACAGATTACGAGCAGTACTTC,CASSPAWTDYEQYF
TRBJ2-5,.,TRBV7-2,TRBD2,TGTGCCAGCAGCCCGCGGGGAGGGGAGACCCAGTACTTC,CASSPRGGETQYF
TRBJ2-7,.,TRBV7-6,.,TGTGCCAGCAGCCCCCTCGCCTCTGAGGAGCAGTACTTC,CASSPLASEEQYF
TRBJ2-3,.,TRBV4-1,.,TGCGCCAGCAGCCCGGTAGGGGCAGATACGCAGTATTTT,CASSPVGADTQYF
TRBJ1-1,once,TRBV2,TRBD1,TGTGCCAGCAGTACCGGGACAGGGGGTGGTGAAGCTTTCTTT,CASSTGTGGGEAFF
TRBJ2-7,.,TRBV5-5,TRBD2,TGTGCCAGCAGCTTGGAGTGGGGGGGCGAGCAGTACTTC,CASSLEWGGEQYF
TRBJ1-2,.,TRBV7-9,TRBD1,TGTGCCAGCAGCCTACAGGGGGACTATGGCTACACCTTC,CASSLQGDYGYTF
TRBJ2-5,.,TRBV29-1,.,TGCAGCGTTGCCCGGGACATGGAGTACTTC,CSVARDMEYF
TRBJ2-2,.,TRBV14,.,TGTGCCAGCAGCCAAGCGCGGTTAGCAACCGGGGAGCTGTTTTTT,CASSQARLATGELFF
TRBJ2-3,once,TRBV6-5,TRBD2,TGTGCCAGCAGTTACGGGACTAGCGGACTGCACTTAACGCAGTATTTT,CASSYGTSGLHLTQYF
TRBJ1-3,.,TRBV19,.,TGTGCCAGTAGTATATCGGGGAATGGAAACACCATATATTTT,CASSISGNGNTIYF
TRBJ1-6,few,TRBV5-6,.,TGTGCCAGCAGCTTTGACAGGCAGACGCCTCAGACACCCCTCCACTTT,CASSFDRQTPQTPLHF
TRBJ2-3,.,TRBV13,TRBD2,TGTGCCAGCAGCTTTCATGCGGGGGGAGGTCTGACAGATACGCAGTATTTT,CASSFHAGGGLTDTQYF
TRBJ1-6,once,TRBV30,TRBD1,TGTGCCTGGAGTTCTGGGACAGGGGCTTCACCCCTCCACTTT,CAWSSGTGASPLHF
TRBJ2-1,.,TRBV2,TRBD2,TGTGCCAGCAGTGGGGTTCCGGGGGGGGCCTACAATGAGCAGTTCTTC,CASSGVPGGAYNEQFF
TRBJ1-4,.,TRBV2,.,TGTGCCAGCAACCCCGGGGGTACGGCGGAAAAACTGTTTTTT,CASNPGGTAEKLFF
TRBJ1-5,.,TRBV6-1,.,TGTGCCAGCATCAGGGAAAGCAATCAGCCCCAGCATTTT,CASIRESNQPQHF
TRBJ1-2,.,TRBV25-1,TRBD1,TGTGCCAGCAGTGAACTGTGGCAGGGGGAATACGGCTACACCTTC,CASSELWQGEYGYTF
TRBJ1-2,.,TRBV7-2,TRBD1,TGTGCCAGCAGCTCCGACAGGGGGCAAGGCTACACCTTC,CASSSDRGQGYTF
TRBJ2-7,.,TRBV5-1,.,TGCGCCAGCAGCCCTCCAGGTCGAGAGCAGTACTTC,CASSPPGREQYF
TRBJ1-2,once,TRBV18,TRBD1,TGTGCCAGCTCAACGGGACAGGGAGTTAACTATGGCTACACCTTC,CASSTGQGVNYGYTF
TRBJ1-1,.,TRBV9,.,TGTGCCAGCAGCGTAGCTATGGAGGGCGTCGGTACTGAAGCTTTCTTT,CASSVAMEGVGTEAFF